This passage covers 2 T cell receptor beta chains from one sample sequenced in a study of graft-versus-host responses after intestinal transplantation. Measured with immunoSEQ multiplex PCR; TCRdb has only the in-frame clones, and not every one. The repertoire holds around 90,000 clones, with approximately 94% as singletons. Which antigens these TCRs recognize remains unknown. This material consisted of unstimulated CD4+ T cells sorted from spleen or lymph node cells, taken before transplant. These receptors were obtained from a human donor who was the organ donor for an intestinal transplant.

In DNA form, the CDR3 reads TGTGCCAGCAGTGAGCAGGGATGGGACTATGGCTACACCTTC. Translation gives CASSEQGWDYGYTF. This chain connects TRBV25-1 to TRBJ1-2, with a tentative D call TRBD1 (5 bases). Germline CDR1 MGHDK, CDR2 SYGVNS. The germline V and J ends were trimmed by 3 bases and 3 bases, with 11 bases remaining between them. The CDR3 sequence is 14 residues long.

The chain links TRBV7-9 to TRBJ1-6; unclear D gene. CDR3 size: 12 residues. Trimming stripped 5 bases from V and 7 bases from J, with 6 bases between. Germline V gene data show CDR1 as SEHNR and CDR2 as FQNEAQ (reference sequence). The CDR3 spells CASSHSNSPLHF. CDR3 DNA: TGTGCCAGCAGCCATTCAAATTCACCCCTCCACTTT.